This T cell receptor beta chain was identified in a study of T cells after yellow fever vaccination. Study-level findings and limits: Subsequent booster samples again held most clones from primary vaccination (96% CD4, about 85% CD8).

Concerning this clonotype: Its cognate antigen is unknown.

Production of TCR cDNA was by 5'RACE template switching, which also added a universal primer site and UMIs. TCRdb independently ran MiXCR on the 5' RACE reads; one entry per CDR3 protein. The data show nearly 550,000 distinct CDR3 sequences, with under 25% seen just once and 14% held by the top ten. The sample consisted of PBMCs, taken 15 days after the yellow fever booster vaccination. The clonotype comes from a man aged 30 to 45 who received the YFV17D yellow fever vaccine.

The CDR3 protein is CASSSTSRDEQFF. CDR3 in DNA: TGCGCCAGCAGCTCGACTAGCAGGGATGAGCAGTTCTTC. The rearrangement uses TRBV5-1 and TRBJ2-1; 7 bases match TRBD2. CDR3 size: 13 residues. CDR1 and CDR2 from the germline V gene are SGHRS and YFSETQ. V dropped 3 bases and J dropped 8; count of bases not matched to a gene: 5.